A single sample is the source of the 30 T cell receptor beta chains below, sequenced in a study of blood T cells in healthy people across ages. Together with a sample-barcoded 5' primer, a J-beta primer mix was included in a second PCR lasting about 6 to 12 cycles. TCRdb reprocessed the 5' RACE reads via MiXCR and lists one record per CDR3 protein. The sample lists approximately 600,000 distinct CDR3 sequences; under 65% were seen once. The sample was blood. The receptors derive from a man aged 60-69 years in good health.

This clonotype was seen only a few times. The rearrangement links TRBV13 to TRBJ2-7; TRBD1 aligns across 7 bases. This CDR3 contains 15 residues. Trimming at V came to 0 bases and at J to 2 bases, leaving 4 bases not matched to a gene. In germline, CDR1 is PRHDT, CDR2 FYEKMQ (reference sequence). The CDR3 DNA is TGTGCCAGCAGCTTAGGGGACAGGCCCACCTACGAGCAGTACTTC. It encodes CASSLGDRPTYEQYF.

The CDR3 sequence is CASMAGTGRSGANVLTF. CDR3 sequence (DNA): TGTGCCAGCATGGCCGGGACAGGGCGCTCTGGGGCCAACGTCCTGACTTTC. The V and J genes are TRBV27 and TRBJ2-6; TRBD1 matches 9 bases. This CDR3 spans 17 amino acids. Germline CDR1 reads MNHEY; CDR2 reads SMNVEV (reference sequence). Trimming cost V 7 bases and J 0 bases; bases outside gene matches: 7.

This clonotype was detected once. The V and J genes are TRBV5-1 and TRBJ1-2; no clear D gene. This CDR3 has 15 residues. Germline loops: CDR1 SGHRS, CDR2 YFSETQ. Trimming cost V 0 bases and J 6 bases, with 15 bases left between them. The chain's CDR3 is CASSLEGRYLDGYTF. The DNA of the CDR3 is TGCGCCAGCAGCTTGGAAGGTCGCTATCTAGATGGCTACACCTTC.

This chain connects TRBV12-3 or TRBV12-4 to TRBJ2-5; 10 bases are shared with TRBD2. V lost 5 bases to trimming and J lost 2 bases; unmatched junction nucleotides: 2. The CDR3 extends over 14 amino acids. The DNA of the CDR3 is TGTGCCAGCAGTGGACTAGCGGTGCAAGAGACCCAGTACTTC. Its protein is CASSGLAVQETQYF.

In this sample, this clonotype turned up many times. The rearrangement joins TRBV12-3 or TRBV12-4 to TRBJ1-6; 8 bases line up with TRBD1. This CDR3 is 14 amino acids long. Unmatched junction bases numbered 3, after V lost 5 bases and J lost 6 bases. The CDR3 reads CASSLTGVNSPLHF. In DNA, the CDR3 is TGTGCCAGCAGTCTGACAGGGGTTAATTCACCCCTCCACTTT.

This clonotype came up a few times. The chain uses TRBV28 and TRBJ2-7, with 7 bases identical to TRBD2. Germline V lookup: CDR1 MDHEN, CDR2 SYDVKM. The CDR3 is 14 amino acids. The ends lost 4 bases at V and 2 bases at J; junction bases unmatched: 5. The DNA of the CDR3 is TGTGCCAGCAGTTCCGGGACTAACGCCTACGAGCAGTACTTC. Its translation: CASSSGTNAYEQYF.

The CDR3 loop is CSAREPGDSQSPLHF. The CDR3 DNA sequence: TGCAGTGCTAGAGAGCCCGGGGACAGTCAATCACCCCTCCACTTT. The rearrangement joins TRBV20-1 to TRBJ1-6; 7 bases are a match to TRBD1. From germline, CDR1 is DFQATT and CDR2 SNEGSKA (reference sequence). The CDR3 sequence is 15 residues long. J was trimmed by 10 bases and V by 0 bases; bases with no gene match: 9.

This sequence joins TRBV12-3 or TRBV12-4 and TRBJ1-1, with D tentatively TRBD1 (6 bases). The CDR3 consists of 15 residues. Trimming took 1 base from V and 6 from J, leaving 15 bases between them. CDR3 loop: CASSLGGAPGAEAFF. The CDR3 nucleotides are TGTGCCAGCAGTTTAGGGGGGGCGCCGGGCGCTGAAGCTTTCTTT.

The V and J genes are TRBV9 and TRBJ2-3; D unresolved. The CDR3 is 16 residues long. Trimming removed 0 bases from V and 0 bases from J, with 11 bases in between. Per germline, CDR1 SGDLS and CDR2 YYNGEE. The CDR3 sequence: CASSVATSISTDTQYF. CDR3 bases: TGTGCCAGCAGCGTAGCTACCTCCATTAGCACAGATACGCAGTATTTT.

The V and J genes are TRBV11-2 and TRBJ2-5, with D possibly being TRBD1 or TRBD2 (5 bases each). The CDR3 totals 15 residues. Germline V gene lookup returns CDR1 SGHAT and CDR2 FQNNGV. Trimming took 0 bases from V and 2 from J, leaving 10 bases between them. CDR3 nucleotide sequence: TGTGCCAGCAGCTTAGACGGGACGGCACAAGAGACCCAGTACTTC. Translation: CASSLDGTAQETQYF.

A few counts support this clonotype. This chain uses TRBV7-9 with TRBJ2-5, with a possible D match to TRBD2 (6 bases). CDR1 and CDR2 from the germline V gene are SEHNR and FQNEAQ (reference sequence). Trimming removed 3 bases from V and 2 bases from J, with 13 bases in between. This CDR3 is built from 15 residues. CDR3 in amino acids: CASSFRGMGQETQYF. Written as DNA, the CDR3 is TGTGCCAGCAGCTTCCGGGGGATGGGTCAAGAGACCCAGTACTTC.

The chain combines TRBV6-4 with TRBJ1-6; 9 bases line up with TRBD1. This CDR3 is 15 amino acids long. V was clipped by 4 bases and J by 13 bases; unmatched bases: 11. The V gene's germline CDR1 is MRHNA and CDR2 SNTAGT. CDR3: CASSGTGAPPVPLHF. The CDR3 nucleotides are TGTGCCAGCAGTGGGACAGGGGCCCCACCTGTCCCCCTCCACTTT.

This chain joins TRBV20-1 and TRBJ2-3; D remains unclear. Per germline, CDR1 DFQATT and CDR2 SNEGSKA (reference sequence). Trimming removed 6 bases from V and 3 bases from J, with 16 bases in between. This CDR3 contains 14 residues. This chain's CDR3 is CSAAPESQTDTQYF. CDR3 DNA: TGCAGTGCCGCCCCGGAGTCCCAGACAGATACGCAGTATTTT.

The rearrangement joins TRBV20-1 to TRBJ2-3; possibly TRBD2 for D (7 bases). Trimming removed 3 bases at V and 1 base at J, with 14 bases between. CDR3 length: 15 amino acids. Germline CDR1 reads DFQATT; CDR2 reads SNEGSKA (reference sequence). The CDR3: CSASGGGAGTDTQYF. The CDR3 DNA reads as TGCAGTGCTAGCGGTGGGGGGGCTGGCACAGATACGCAGTATTTT.

V and J are TRBV7-9 and TRBJ2-5; 9 bases align to TRBD1. The CDR3 has 17 residues. The germline CDR1 and CDR2 sequences are SEHNR and FQNEAQ (reference sequence). V shed 6 bases and J 6 bases; nucleotides not matched to a gene: 17. CDR3 loop: CASSSPRDRESSKTQYF. The DNA of the CDR3 is TGTGCCAGCAGTAGCCCCCGGGACAGGGAGTCGTCGAAGACCCAGTACTTC. Combining the CDR3 with reference TRBV7-9 and TRBJ2-5 gives the whole variable domain DTGVSQNPRHKITKRGQNVTFRCDPISEHNRLYWYRQTLGQGPEFLTYFQNEAQLEKSRLLSDRFSAERPKGSFSTLEIQRTEQGDSAMYLCASSSPRDRESSKTQYFGPGTRLLVL.

This clonotype was observed a single time. The chain recombines TRBV5-4 with TRBJ1-2; D might be TRBD1 (6 bases). Germline lookup yields CDR1 SGHNT and CDR2 YYREEE (reference sequence). Trimming stripped 5 bases from V and 6 bases from J, with 14 bases between. CDR3 length equals 13 residues. The CDR3 loop reads CASRRQALHGYTF. CDR3 DNA sequence: TGTGCCAGCAGGAGACAGGCCTTACATGGCTACACCTTC.

The chain recombines TRBV4-2 with TRBJ2-1; TRBD2 aligns across 13 bases. V shed 2 bases, J shed 8 bases, and the junction held 15 bases outside the gene matches. Looked up from germline, CDR1 is LGHNA and CDR2 is YNFKEQ. The CDR3 sequence is 19 residues long. The CDR3 nucleotides are TGTGCCAGCAGCCAAAGTAGGGCCTGGACTAGCGGGGGACGGGATGAGCAGTTCTTC. This sequence encodes CASSQSRAWTSGGRDEQFF.

This clonotype was recorded many times. The V call is TRBV11-1, the J call TRBJ2-7; D unresolved. The CDR3 has 14 amino acids. The V end was cut by 3 bases, the J end by 1 base, with 10 bases between. Per the germline V gene, CDR1 is SGHAT and CDR2 is FQDESV (reference sequence). The CDR3 is CASSLGVGSYEQYF. CDR3 coding DNA: TGTGCCAGCAGCTTGGGCGTTGGATCCTACGAGCAGTACTTC.

The V call is TRBV14, the J call TRBJ2-3; D remains unclear. The germline V and J ends were trimmed by 3 bases and 4 bases, with 5 bases remaining between them. Germline CDR1 SGHDN, CDR2 FVKESK. The CDR3 loop spans 12 amino acids. CDR3 amino acids: CASSHYPDTQYF. DNA of the CDR3: TGTGCCAGCAGCCATTATCCAGATACGCAGTATTTT.

The genes are TRBV13 and TRBJ1-6; possibly TRBD1 for D (5 bases). The CDR3 is made up of 16 amino acids. Trimming took 5 bases from V and 8 from J, leaving 19 bases between them. Germline CDR1 PRHDT, CDR2 FYEKMQ (reference sequence). The DNA of the CDR3 is TGTGCCAGCAGCCGTTCCTCAGGGCTTCGGGATTCACCCCTCCACTTT. Protein sequence: CASSRSSGLRDSPLHF.

This clonotype was counted only a few times. V usage is TRBV3-1 and J usage is TRBJ1-6; D perhaps matches TRBD1 (6 bases). V gave up 5 bases and J gave up 10 bases, with 15 bases separating them. Germline CDR1 is LGHDT and CDR2 is YNNKEL (reference sequence). The CDR3 consists of 14 residues. The CDR3 protein is CASSGRGRGSPLHF. CDR3 nucleotides: TGTGCCAGCAGCGGTCGGGGTAGGGGGTCACCCCTCCACTTT.

V gene TRBV4-1 combines with J gene TRBJ2-4; weak D call: TRBD1 (6 bases). The CDR3 consists of 17 residues. The germline V gene encodes CDR1 MGHRA and CDR2 YSYEKL. V was shortened by 0 bases and J by 1 base, with 13 bases between the two germline ends. In DNA form, the CDR3 reads TGCGCCAGCAGCCAAGATCAGGTTCAGGGGGCCAAAAACATTCAGTACTTC. Its protein product is CASSQDQVQGAKNIQYF.

This clonotype was recorded only once. The chain recombines TRBV6-2 or TRBV6-3 with TRBJ1-2; D gene uncertain. The ends were cut back, 8 bases at V and 8 bases at J, with 15 bases in the middle. CDR3 length: 12 amino acids. Germline values: CDR1 MNHEY, CDR2 SVGEGT. The chain's CDR3 is CASSGMGWGYTF. The CDR3 bases are TGTGCCAGCTCAGGAATGGGTTGGGGCTACACCTTC.

The V gene is TRBV4-2, the J gene TRBJ2-1; D gene ambiguous. V gave up 4 bases and J gave up 7 bases, with 8 bases separating them. This CDR3 has 12 residues. Germline V gene lookup returns CDR1 LGHNA and CDR2 YNFKEQ. Here the CDR3 reads CASSLSRNEQFF. Here the CDR3 DNA reads TGTGCCAGCAGCCTGAGCAGGAATGAGCAGTTCTTC.

This chain links TRBV14 with TRBJ1-4; a possible D gene is TRBD1 (5 bases). The length of the CDR3 is 15 residues. V shed 0 bases and J shed 5 bases, with 10 bases lying between them. Germline CDR1 SGHDN, CDR2 FVKESK. CDR3 nucleotide sequence: TGTGCCAGCAGCCAAGATTGGGGGATCAATGAAAAACTGTTTTTT. The encoded protein is CASSQDWGINEKLFF.

The chain is built from TRBV4-2 and TRBJ2-7, with 10 bases lining up with TRBD2. V lost 4 bases to trimming and J lost 7 bases; unmatched junction nucleotides: 16. Germline V gene lookup returns CDR1 LGHNA and CDR2 YNFKEQ. The CDR3 loop spans 17 amino acids. The CDR3, as DNA: TGTGCCAGCAGCCCCTCGCAGCGGGGGGGCCGATACAATGAGCAGTACTTC. Translated: CASSPSQRGGRYNEQYF.

V and J are TRBV7-2 and TRBJ1-5; D ambiguous. Trimming removed 8 bases from V and 7 bases from J, with 15 bases in between. CDR1 SGHTA and CDR2 FQGNSA come from the germline V gene. This CDR3 contains 13 residues. This chain's CDR3 is CASAKEGEQPQHF. CDR3 DNA sequence: TGTGCCAGCGCCAAGGAGGGAGAACAGCCCCAGCATTTT.

This clonotype showed up many times. The chain combines TRBV3-1 with TRBJ2-5; D is undetermined. Trimming stripped 3 bases from V and 5 bases from J, with 7 bases between. The CDR3 has 12 amino acids. The germline gives CDR1 LGHDT, CDR2 YNNKEL (reference sequence). For the CDR3, the DNA is TGTGCCAGCAGCCAGGGTGAGGAGACCCAGTACTTC. Its protein is CASSQGEETQYF.

The J gene is TRBJ1-2, the V gene TRBV5-5; 9 bases agree with TRBD1. V gave up 0 bases and J gave up 6 bases; unmatched junction bases: 3. CDR1 and CDR2 (germline): SGHKS, YYEKEE (reference sequence). The CDR3 is 14 amino acids. Written as DNA, the CDR3 is TGTGCCAGCAGCTTGGATTGGACAGGGGATGGCTACACCTTC. Protein product: CASSLDWTGDGYTF.

The count of this clonotype is one. V usage is TRBV28 and J usage is TRBJ2-5, with D possibly TRBD2 on 5 matching bases. The CDR3 length is 13 residues. Germline lookup yields CDR1 MDHEN and CDR2 SYDVKM. V was trimmed by 3 bases and J by 4 bases, leaving 9 bases between them. The DNA of the CDR3 is TGTGCCAGCAGTTTTCTTGCGGGAGAGACCCAGTACTTC. It is translated as CASSFLAGETQYF.